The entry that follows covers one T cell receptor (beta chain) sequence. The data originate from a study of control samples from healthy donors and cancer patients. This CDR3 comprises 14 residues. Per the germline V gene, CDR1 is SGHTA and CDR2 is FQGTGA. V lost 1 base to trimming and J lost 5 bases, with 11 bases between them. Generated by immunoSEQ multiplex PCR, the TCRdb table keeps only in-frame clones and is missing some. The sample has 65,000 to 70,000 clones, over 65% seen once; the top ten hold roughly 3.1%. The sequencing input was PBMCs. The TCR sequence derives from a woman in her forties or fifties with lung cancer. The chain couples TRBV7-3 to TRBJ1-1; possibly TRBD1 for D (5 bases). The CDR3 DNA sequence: TGTGCCAGCAGCTTAAGTGCTGGGGCGACTGAAGCTTTCTTT. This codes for CASSLSAGATEAFF.